The clone carrying this TCR beta chain showed up just once. The antigen is unknown. Trimming cost V 4 bases and J 5 bases, with 11 bases left between them. This CDR3 contains 12 residues. Germline lookup yields CDR1 DFQATT and CDR2 SNEGSKA (reference sequence). With a J-beta primer mix and a sample-barcoded 5' primer, a second PCR ran 7 to 11 cycles. Using its own MiXCR run on the 5' RACE reads, TCRdb lists one record per CDR3 protein. The sample has some 930,000 distinct CDR3 sequences; 29% are singletons. This record comes from a study of blood T cells in healthy people across ages. Findings and caveats of the study: Observed TCR beta diversity per million T cells went down as age went up. This fall followed a roughly linear course with age. Because sorting was not performed, PBMCs prevented conclusive naive versus antigen-experienced comparison. Changes in expanded clonotypes were possibly confounded, as the CMV status of donors was unknown. Naive CD4+ cells and diversity were both higher in long-lived donors than in aged donors.

The data also belong to a second study, concerning T cells of mothers and their children.

The specimen was blood. This chain connects TRBV20-1 to TRBJ1-1, with unresolved D. The clonotype originates from a woman in her forties in good health. CDR3 amino acids: CSAMRPGTEAFF. In DNA form, the CDR3 reads TGCAGTGCTATGCGCCCGGGAACTGAAGCTTTCTTT.